This T cell receptor (beta chain) was sequenced during a study of CD8 T cells in ankylosing spondylitis. General study findings and limits: A TCR beta motif of 8 or 9 highly homologous variants appeared characteristic of ankylosing spondylitis blood. Disease-linked clones reportedly showed significant enrichment in matched ankylosing spondylitis synovial fluid.

This clonotype has just a few counts. Its target is unknown. Germline lookup yields CDR1 MNHEY and CDR2 SVGAGI. CDR3 size: 15 residues. J gave up 5 bases and V 0 bases, and 6 bases lay outside the gene matches. Each TCR beta library was made by quantitative 5'-RACE that incorporated molecular barcodes. TCRdb called the 5' RACE reads again in MiXCR, with one record for every CDR3 protein. The sample shows around 130,000 distinct CDR3 sequences, roughly an eighth of them seen only once. Sequencing was performed on blood, either unsorted or a sorted T cell fraction (not recorded which). The TCR sequence derives from a female donor with ankylosing spondylitis or in good health (not recorded which). This chain links TRBV6-5 with TRBJ2-5; 7 nucleotides line up with TRBD2. The CDR3 is CASSYSAGVGETQYF. The CDR3 DNA reads TGTGCCAGCAGTTACTCGGCGGGAGTGGGGGAGACCCAGTACTTC.